Listed here are 10 T cell receptor beta chains from one sample, sequenced in a study of T cells in Graves' hyperthyroidism and ophthalmopathy. RNA transcripts served as the template for amplifying TCR beta CDR3 regions. First-round RT-PCR of the TCR CDR3 relied on the HTBI primer set. Each CDR3 protein gets one entry after TCRdb re-called the multiplex PCR reads with MiXCR. The sample has about 500,000 distinct CDR3 sequences, about 16% seen once. Source material: blood. These receptors originate from a woman aged 25 to 39 with Graves' ophthalmopathy.

This clonotype was recorded many times. The gene calls are TRBV7-2 and TRBJ2-3; D gene uncertain. CDR3 length: 13 amino acids. Germline CDR1 reads SGHTA; CDR2 reads FQGNSA. V was clipped by 5 bases and J by 6 bases, with 12 bases between them. CDR3 nucleotide sequence: TGTGCCAGCAGCCCCGAATATAGGGATACGCAGTATTTT. Protein sequence: CASSPEYRDTQYF. The variable domain in full, completed from reference TRBV7-2 and TRBJ2-3, reads GAGVSQSPSNKVTEKGKDVELRCDPISGHTALYWYRQSLGQGLEFLIYFQGNSAPDKSGLPSDRFSAERTGGSVSTLTIQRTQQEDSAVYLCASSPEYRDTQYFGPGTRLTVL.

The CDR3 coding sequence is TGCAGTGCTAGACCTATGCTGGGCACTGAAGCTTTCTTT. Its translation is CSARPMLGTEAFF. The V gene is TRBV20-1, the J gene TRBJ1-1, with D unclear. Germline-derived CDR1 and CDR2 are DFQATT and SNEGSKA (reference sequence). This CDR3 spans 13 amino acids. The V end was cut by 2 bases, the J end by 4 bases, with 11 bases between.

The chain employs TRBV9 and TRBJ2-2; no definite D call. This CDR3 has 12 residues. Trimming removed 2 bases at V and 7 bases at J, with 6 bases between. The germline V gene encodes CDR1 SGDLS and CDR2 YYNGEE. DNA for the CDR3: TGTGCCAGCAGCGTTGACGGCGGGGAGCTGTTTTTT. It encodes CASSVDGGELFF.

V gene TRBV29-1 combines with J gene TRBJ2-1; 11 bases align to TRBD2. This CDR3 is built from 17 residues. The germline V gene encodes CDR1 SQVTM and CDR2 ANQGSEA. The junction had 11 bases not matched to a gene; V was cut back by 7 bases and J by 0 bases. CDR3 DNA: TGCAGCGAGCAACTAGCGGGAGCAGAGAGCTCCTACAATGAGCAGTTCTTC. This gives the protein CSEQLAGAESSYNEQFF.

The V call is TRBV5-4, the J call TRBJ2-1; 10 positions agree with TRBD2. The V gene's germline CDR1 is SGHNT and CDR2 YYREEE (reference sequence). The CDR3 is 15 amino acids. The trim removed 5 bases at V and 3 bases at J, leaving 5 bases unmatched. The DNA of the CDR3 is TGTGCCAGCAGACCCGGACTAGCGGACTACAATGAGCAGTTCTTC. It translates to CASRPGLADYNEQFF.

This rearrangement joins TRBV30 to TRBJ2-3; 10 nucleotides line up with TRBD2. Germline CDR1 GTSNPN, CDR2 SVGIG (reference sequence). V shed 3 bases, J shed 10 bases, and the junction held 10 bases outside the gene matches. The CDR3 spans 14 residues. The CDR3 sequence is CAWRLAGVPGAQYF. The CDR3 coding sequence is TGTGCCTGGAGGCTAGCGGGAGTTCCAGGGGCGCAGTATTTT.

This clonotype came up many times. This chain connects TRBV28 to TRBJ2-7; 10 nucleotides match TRBD1. The germline V gene has CDR1 MDHEN and CDR2 SYDVKM. J gave up 3 bases and V 7 bases, and 9 bases lay outside the gene matches. The length of the CDR3 is 15 residues. The chain's CDR3 is CASTGSDRGNYEQYF. The CDR3 nucleotides are TGTGCCAGCACGGGTTCGGACAGGGGGAACTACGAGCAGTACTTC.

This clonotype was observed at least ten times. The rearrangement joins TRBV20-1 to TRBJ2-3, with 12 bases that match TRBD2. CDR1 is DFQATT, CDR2 SNEGSKA, per germline (reference sequence). The CDR3 totals 14 residues. Losses at the gene ends were 5 bases for V and 2 bases for J; bases not matched to a gene: 2. For the CDR3, the DNA is TGCAGTGCTTCTAGCGGGAGGGCCACAGATACGCAGTATTTT. This codes for CSASSGRATDTQYF.

The rearrangement joins TRBV28 to TRBJ1-1; D perhaps matches TRBD1 (5 bases). Per the germline V gene, CDR1 is MDHEN and CDR2 is SYDVKM. V dropped 5 bases and J dropped 1 base, with 11 bases sitting between them. This CDR3 contains 14 residues. The CDR3 bases are TGTGCCAGCAGTCTCCGGACACGGAACACTGAAGCTTTCTTT. Translation: CASSLRTRNTEAFF.

The chain links TRBV6-2 or TRBV6-3 to TRBJ2-2; D call uncertain. Between the trimmed V and J ends, which lost 8 bases and 3 bases, there was a span of 7 bases. CDR3 length: 12 amino acids. Germline V gene lookup returns CDR1 MNHEY and CDR2 SVGEGT. The CDR3, as DNA: TGTGCCAGCTGGCTGGACACCGGGGAGCTGTTTTTT. It yields the protein CASWLDTGELFF.